The 3 T cell receptor beta chains below were found in one sample sequenced in a study of CD8+ T cells in alopecia areata. Treatment noted: oral pan-JAK inhibitor, 5-10 mg twice daily. cDNA serving as the sequencing template came from extracted, reverse transcribed RNA. The protocol was immunoSEQ multiplex PCR, while the TCRdb copy is restricted to in-frame clones and leaves out a portion. This table has under 350,000 clones, roughly 64% appearing once. The sequencing here drew on CD4+ T cells sorted from blood, taken at week 24, from a patient treated with tofacitinib. The receptors were sampled from a human donor with alopecia areata.

V gene TRBV2 combines with J gene TRBJ2-3, with D possibly matching TRBD2 (7 bases). V lost 5 bases to trimming and J lost 0 bases, with 15 bases between them. CDR1 is SNHLY, CDR2 FYNNEI, per germline. The CDR3 runs to 16 residues. The CDR3 region is CASSPLGGASTDTQYF. The CDR3 DNA sequence: TGTGCCAGCAGTCCCCTAGGGGGGGCGAGCACAGATACGCAGTATTTT.

V usage is TRBV27 and J usage is TRBJ1-1; a weak D match, TRBD1 (6 bases). The CDR3 spans 14 residues. V was clipped by 7 bases and J by 5 bases, with 17 bases between them. Germline loops: CDR1 MNHEY, CDR2 SMNVEV (reference sequence). CDR3 nucleotides: TGTGCCAGCACCCCTCGGGGGGCGAGAACTGAAGCTTTCTTT. Translated, it gives CASTPRGARTEAFF.

This clone was counted between two and nine times. The CDR3 DNA is TGTGCCAGCAGCTTTAGGGGTCCCGGACAGTTCTTTAGCTCCTACAATGAGCAGTTCTTC. It encodes CASSFRGPGQFFSSYNEQFF. The chain uses TRBV7-6 and TRBJ2-1; a weak D match, TRBD1 (6 bases). Trimming left V 3 bases short and J 0 bases short, with 24 bases between. CDR1 and CDR2 from the germline V gene are SGHVS and FNYEAQ. CDR3 length equals 20 residues.